The present T cell receptor beta chain was sequenced within a study of cytomegalovirus exposure and HLA in healthy donors (dated by TCRdb to the late 2010s). For the study in its entirety: In an earlier analysis of approximately 500 of the donors, about 270 Gb of sequence data and 120 million or so unique TCR beta sequences from about 190 million T cells were reported. Because of strong linkage in the cohort, roughly 5 DR-DQ haplotypes were treated as single units for association and clustering. Alongside the repertoire data, information on donor age, sex, ethnicity and CMV serostatus was compiled. In an earlier analysis of more than 550 of the donors, high-throughput TCR beta sequencing was used to judge whether each TCR beta V gene segment behaved as functional or pseudogenic. Genome-wide SNP genotypes for about 65% of the roughly 670 donors were used in a later genetic analysis, which treated that subset as a discovery cohort. Of the approximately 400 genotyped donors, 70% to 90% were placed in the genetic ancestry cluster associated with self-reported Caucasian donors. Typing coverage varied by locus: roughly 620-640 donors for A, B, C, DRB1 and DQB1; approximately 500 for DQA1; about 570 for DPA1; fewer than 480 for DPB1. HLA typing covered class I and class II loci at four-digit resolution. Every repertoire in the discovery cohort had been generated on one and the same sequencing platform. The aim of the study was to test whether cataloging public T cell receptors could identify signatures of past pathogen exposure. To predict cytomegalovirus infection status, the study brought together high-throughput TCR immunosequencing, statistical association of individual TCRs with disease status, and machine learning. Along with the approximately 650-subject first cohort, a separate validation cohort of over a hundred different subjects was used. In a later analysis, previously published TCR beta repertoires from 666 donors were re-analyzed and high-resolution HLA genotyping was added so that TCR occurrence patterns could be studied. An early release covering about 600 HLA-typed donors comprised around 300 gigabases of sequencing data and 85 million to 100 million unique TCR sequences. Rather than drawing on any new phenotypic data, the later analysis identified candidate immune exposures from TCR beta sequences and the way those sequences occurred across donors. On average, around 230,000 unique TCR beta nucleotide sequences were sequenced per donor among several hundred genotyped donors of the cohort, with 15% to 20% of those sequences being non-productive. The T cell repertoires of around 670 subjects were profiled by immunosequencing and related to cytomegalovirus serostatus.

The cohort consisted of 650 to 700 healthy bone marrow donors. All cohort members were sampled while nominally healthy, although unrecorded immune exposures were likely present. The donor tested CMV seronegative and was one of the 352 seronegative cohort members. Each donor provided a peripheral blood sample, and peripheral blood mononuclear cells were used for TCR beta sequencing. The Qiagen DNeasy Blood Extraction Kit was used to extract genomic DNA from the blood cell samples. Regarding this clone: Its cognate antigen has yet to be identified. Per-nucleotide qualities are absent, and no much larger clonotype sits a single base away.

The protocol used for the library was the immunoSEQ multiplex PCR assay. A mixture of 60 forward primers for TCR Vbeta segments and 13 reverse primers for TCR Jbeta segments was used in the multiplex PCR. The CDR3 region of rearranged TCR beta genes was amplified from genomic DNA by a multiplex PCR assay. On the Illumina HiSeq System, the amplified TCR beta libraries were sequenced as 87-base-pair reads. Per the original workflow: Across the 670 or so repertoires, a later analysis counted around 80 million unique TCR beta chains, approximately 10 million of which were shared by at least two donors. To remove PCR and sequencing errors, raw reads were error-corrected and collapsed into unique sequences using a nearest-neighbor algorithm that merged closely related sequences. CDR3 sequences were aligned to IMGT reference sequences to assign V, D and J gene segments. For a sequence to be retained, a match of at least six nucleotides to both a V gene segment and a J gene segment was required. Rearrangements were classified as productive when the CDR3 lacked stop codons and remained in frame with V and J, and all other rearrangements were classified as non-productive. CDR3 was defined according to IMGT convention as the region running from the second conserved V-encoded cysteine to the conserved J-encoded phenylalanine. The earlier analysis of a few hundred of the donors excluded any sequence lacking an unambiguous match to a single V gene segment. In an earlier analysis of 587 of the donors, V segments were called functional above 56.7% productive rearrangements and were called segregating when the between-donor standard deviation exceeded 5%. A statistical classification framework was built for diagnosing cytomegalovirus status from the catalog of TCR beta chain sequences. A later analysis assigned V and J genes by comparing TCR nucleotide sequences with IMGT/GENE-DB human TR gene sequences. In a later analysis, CDR3 sequences and most-parsimonious VDJ recombination scenarios were assigned using the TCRdist pipeline. In a later analysis, each TCR beta chain was defined by its CDR3 amino acid sequence together with its V-gene family, and reads without a unique V-gene family were excluded. A later analysis removed 550 to 650 highly shared, low-generation-probability nucleotide sequences to deal with suspected cross-contamination and a sequencing artifact. In a later analysis, a clonal expansion index for each public chain was calculated from normalized within-repertoire ranks of inferred template counts. A later analysis computed generation probabilities with a VDJ recombination model fitted to out-of-frame rearrangements, and checked the results against IGoR. In a later analysis, hypergeometric tests were used to score TCR-TCR, TCR-HLA and TCR-CMV co-occurrence, with a repertoire-size bias correction applied to TCR pairs. A later analysis estimated false discovery rates by permuting HLA or CMV assignments 20 times. A later analysis grouped co-occurring TCRs with DBSCAN, adding TCRdist sequence similarity when clustering within HLA-allele-positive subsets. For co-occurrence clustering, repertoires with fewer than 30,000 or more than 120,000 public chains were excluded, along with a handful of repertoires with anomalous nucleotide sharing. Not all clones reach the TCRdb copy of this immuneACCESS table, which keeps in-frame sequences only. Checked studies attribute under half of the gap to unresolved V genes and leave the rest unexplained. That table is the source of V, J and clone size, and D and trimming were worked out from the DNA. Across this sample there are tens of thousands of clones, with roughly 80% seen only once. Around 7% of the sample belongs to the ten largest clones.

Points the paper makes about the study in general: According to a later genetic analysis, donors in an Asian-associated ancestry cluster had fewer N-insertions in productive TCRs than the approximately 650-donor mean. In a later analysis, the rate of TCR association differed among HLA loci, with DRB1 alleles having the most associated TCRs and HLA-C alleles having the fewest. A later analysis found that HLA-associated TCR beta chains were more clonally expanded and had lower generation probabilities than equally common non-associated chains. A total of 150 to 200 TCR beta chains were listed by the study as associated with cytomegalovirus. Because counts were too low, 15 or so rarely observed V segments, including chromosome 9 orphons, were excluded from the earlier analysis of fewer than 650 of the donors. Roughly uniform sequencing depth across donors was assumed in presence/absence analyses, although this assumption may not hold. In an earlier analysis of some 550 of the donors, most TCR beta V segments were observed in productive rearrangements about 90% or about 30% of the time, broadly matching IMGT annotations. Cytomegalovirus status was reported to be diagnosed by the classifier with high specificity and sensitivity in both the original and validation cohorts. Because HLA typing was missing for some donors at each locus, association tests included only the typed subset. In this cohort, only TCR beta chains were sequenced, and detectable features were limited by the absence of alpha or paired-chain data. When HLA alleles, especially DR and DQ, strongly co-occurred, TCR associations were difficult to assign to individual alleles. In a later analysis, most CMV-associated TCR beta chains were found to appear HLA-restricted, with HLA associations seemingly driven largely by CMV exposure. A further reported finding was that TCR beta sequences accurately predicted the HLA-A and HLA-B alleles for most subjects in the first cohort. According to a later analysis, parvovirus B19, influenza, CMV and Epstein-Barr virus appeared linked to several top co-occurrence clusters. Most TCR sequences were seen in very few donors, while some public TCRs were found in many individuals. The only immune exposure information available for the cohort was CMV serostatus. A later genetic analysis associated a missense DCLRE1C variant with V-gene and J-gene trimming of TCR beta chains, and an independent cohort replicated the association. Linkage disequilibrium might explain the correlated functional status among segregating V segments, but an unknown experimental factor could not be ruled out. At a false discovery rate of 0.05, a later analysis linked around 17,000 TCR beta sequences to specific HLA alleles. The sequencing pipeline was judged likely to have produced a cluster of highly shared sequence variants as a technical artifact. Three of the identified cytomegalovirus-associated TCR beta chains were confirmed in vitro to be specific for cytomegalovirus antigens. It was suggested by the authors that the approach could potentially be generalized to other disease states and immunological phenotypes. Some IMGT-functional V segments, including TRBV6-2 and TRBV6-3, could not be told apart with the 87-base-pair reads, so those segments were excluded.

Reading the germline V gene gives CDR1 SGHTA and CDR2 FQGNSA. Cut back by 2 bases and 0 bases, the V and J ends lie 11 bases apart. The CDR3 spans 16 residues, from the cysteine through the phenylalanine. The DNA shown is the 48-base CDR3, in frame from base 1. The V gene is TRBV7-2 and the J gene is TRBJ1-3, with the D gene uncertain. The receptor comes from a man aged 55 to 70 in good health and CMV-seronegative. The specimen was PBMCs. The nucleotide sequence reads TGTGCCAGCAGCTTAATTCCGGGTAGCTCTGGAAACACCATATATTTT. It is translated as CASSLIPGSSGNTIYF.